This T cell receptor beta chain was obtained from a study of shared clonotypes between healthy human individuals. Study in general: In total, the donors were two women and a few men aged 18 to 49. Researchers assigned three CD4 naive, three CD4 memory, two CD8 naive and one CD8 memory plate to each donor.

The CDR3 sequence is 17 residues long. The germline gives CDR1 PRHDT, CDR2 FYEKMQ (reference sequence). Trimming cost V 3 bases and J 4 bases; bases outside gene matches: 7. Some clones are missing from TCRdb's copy, which holds only in-frame ones; the method was immunoSEQ multiplex PCR. The table lists almost 750,000 clones, roughly two thirds of them singletons. The sequence came from a woman under 40 in good health. This rearrangement joins TRBV13 to TRBJ2-5; the match to TRBD2 covers 14 bases. The sequencing sample was made of memory CD4+ T cells sorted from blood. Subset indicated: CD45RA-negative fraction. The CDR3 protein is CASSFGGLAGGRETQYF. The DNA of the CDR3 is TGTGCCAGCAGCTTCGGCGGACTAGCGGGAGGAAGAGAGACCCAGTACTTC.